This passage covers 19 T cell receptor beta chains from one sample sequenced in a study of T cells in Graves' hyperthyroidism and ophthalmopathy. Amplified TCR beta CDR3 regions derived from RNA transcripts. The HTBI primer set drove a first-round RT-PCR of the TCR CDR3. TCRdb re-called the multiplex PCR reads with MiXCR, one entry per CDR3 protein. The sample holds 200,000 to 250,000 distinct CDR3 sequences; around 15% are singletons and the top ten take 28%. The specimen sequenced was blood. Receptors originate from a woman between 18 and 30 years old with Graves' ophthalmopathy.

This clonotype was counted only a few times. V gene TRBV24-1 combines with J gene TRBJ2-1; D is possibly TRBD2 (6 bases). Trimming left V 0 bases short and J 8 bases short, with 13 bases between. The length of the CDR3 is 15 residues. Per germline, CDR1 KGHDR and CDR2 SFDVKD. The CDR3 region is CATSDLFGGAHEQFF. DNA of the CDR3: TGTGCCACCAGTGATTTGTTCGGGGGAGCCCATGAGCAGTTCTTC.

On this clonotype itself: Just one base apart from a much larger clone, this may be a read error. The V and J genes are TRBV27 and TRBJ2-7, with 7 positions matching TRBD2. Germline assignment: CDR1 MNHEY and CDR2 SMNVEV (reference sequence). The CDR3 is 13 amino acids. The V gene end was trimmed by 5 bases and the J gene end by 3 bases; junction bases not matched to a gene: 4. The CDR3 region is CASSPGLRYEQYF. Here the CDR3 DNA reads TGTGCCAGCAGTCCGGGACTACGCTACGAGCAGTACTTC.

This chain uses TRBV7-9 with TRBJ2-7, with D perhaps matching TRBD1 or TRBD2 (5 bases each). Germline assignment: CDR1 SEHNR and CDR2 FQNEAQ (reference sequence). V was trimmed by 6 bases and J by 10 bases, leaving 16 bases between them. The CDR3 loop spans 12 amino acids. The CDR3 spells CASRSGGGEQYF. DNA for the CDR3: TGTGCCAGCAGATCTGGGGGTGGAGAACAGTACTTC.

This clonotype has ten or more counts. This rearrangement joins TRBV5-1 to TRBJ2-1, with 8 bases identical to TRBD2. V shed 1 base and J 8 bases; nucleotides not matched to a gene: 8. CDR1 and CDR2 (germline): SGHRS, YFSETQ. The CDR3 is made up of 15 amino acids. The CDR3 protein is CASSLTSGRGDEQFF. DNA for the CDR3: TGCGCCAGCAGCTTGACTAGCGGTCGGGGTGATGAGCAGTTCTTC.

The V call is TRBV7-6, the J call TRBJ1-2; D gene uncertain. The CDR3 is 15 amino acids. Trimming cost V 1 base and J 3 bases, with 12 bases left between them. Germline CDR1 reads SGHVS; CDR2 reads FNYEAQ. The CDR3 protein is CASSLVAAPDYGYTF. The DNA of the CDR3 is TGTGCCAGCAGCTTAGTTGCCGCTCCAGACTATGGCTACACCTTC.

The sample holds many counts of this clonotype. This chain connects TRBV7-8 to TRBJ1-5, with D unresolved. The CDR3 is made up of 13 amino acids. Germline V CDR1 and CDR2: SGHVS, FQNEAQ. The V and J ends lost 5 bases and 0 bases respectively, with 5 bases between them. Written as DNA, the CDR3 is TGTGCCAGCAGCCCTAATAGCAATCAGCCCCAGCATTTT. Translated: CASSPNSNQPQHF.

A word on this clonotype: A read error may produce the germline difference seen at one junction end. The chain employs TRBV10-3 and TRBJ2-2; TRBD2 matches at 14 bases. CDR3 length equals 16 residues. From germline, CDR1 is ENHRY and CDR2 SYGVKD. CDR3 coding DNA: TGTGCCAGCAGTGAGGGACTAGCGGGGGAGTCCGGGGAGCTGTTTTTT. Translated: CASSEGLAGESGELFF.

The chain joins TRBV29-1 to TRBJ2-1, with D possibly TRBD2 on 6 matching bases. This CDR3 has 11 residues. Between the trimmed V and J ends, which lost 7 bases and 8 bases, there was a span of 12 bases. Germline loops: CDR1 SQVTM, CDR2 ANQGSEA. CDR3 sequence: CSGRAGDEQFF. Here the CDR3 DNA reads TGCAGCGGGAGGGCCGGTGATGAGCAGTTCTTC.

This clonotype has at least ten counts. V and J are TRBV28 and TRBJ1-2, with D possibly matching TRBD1 (6 bases). Germline CDR1 is MDHEN and CDR2 is SYDVKM. The V end was cut by 2 bases, the J end by 8 bases, with 15 bases between. The CDR3 covers 14 residues. The CDR3: CASSLPPGALGYTF. The CDR3 DNA is TGTGCCAGCAGTTTACCCCCGGGGGCGCTCGGCTACACCTTC.

This clonotype came up many times. A much larger clone sits a single nucleotide away, making a read error possible. CDR3 region: CANSSAGINTEAFF. In DNA, the CDR3 is TGTGCCAACAGTTCGGCAGGGATAAACACTGAAGCTTTCTTT. The chain uses TRBV12-3 or TRBV12-4 and TRBJ1-1; tentatively, D is TRBD1 (5 bases). The CDR3 runs 14 residues.

This clonotype was seen many times. This chain connects TRBV20-1 to TRBJ1-1; possibly TRBD1 for D (6 bases). Trimming pared 0 bases from V and 11 bases from J, leaving 16 bases between. The CDR3 contains 13 residues. Germline assignment: CDR1 DFQATT and CDR2 SNEGSKA (reference sequence). The CDR3 region is CSARDPFGGQAFF. CDR3 nucleotide sequence: TGCAGTGCTAGAGATCCGTTCGGGGGGCAGGCTTTCTTT.

This clonotype appeared many times. The chain uses TRBV28 and TRBJ1-2; no clear D gene. Trimming took off 7 bases at V and 3 bases at J, with 12 bases between the two ends. Germline lookup yields CDR1 MDHEN and CDR2 SYDVKM. The CDR3 has 13 residues. The CDR3 reads CASTPSAHYGYTF. The CDR3, as DNA: TGTGCCAGCACCCCTTCCGCACACTATGGCTACACCTTC.

This clonotype has a count of ten or more. The gene calls are TRBV6-1 and TRBJ1-6; TRBD1 aligns across 7 bases. The CDR3 is 16 amino acids. Germline V CDR1 and CDR2: MNHNS, SASEGT. Trimming removed 6 bases from V and 6 bases from J; junction bases left unmatched: 11. CDR3 sequence: CASSPTGARGNSPLHF. CDR3 in DNA: TGTGCCAGCAGCCCTACAGGGGCTCGGGGTAATTCACCCCTCCACTTT.

The V call is TRBV3-1, the J call TRBJ2-1, with a weak D call TRBD2 (6 bases). This CDR3 comprises 16 residues. The V gene lost 4 bases and the J gene lost 3 bases, with 16 bases spanning the gap. Germline CDR1 LGHDT, CDR2 YNNKEL (reference sequence). The CDR3 loop is CASSPASSGHYNEQFF. CDR3 nucleotide sequence: TGTGCCAGCAGCCCTGCTAGTAGCGGCCACTACAATGAGCAGTTCTTC.

There are a few counts of this clonotype. The chain is built from TRBV29-1 and TRBJ1-2; maybe TRBD1 (5 bases). Trimming shortened V by 5 bases and J by 9 bases, and 16 bases separated the two germline ends. The CDR3 is made up of 12 amino acids. Germline V gives CDR1 SQVTM, CDR2 ANQGSEA. The CDR3 loop is CSVTGLGERYTF. CDR3 nucleotides: TGCAGCGTTACGGGACTTGGTGAACGCTACACCTTC.

This clonotype was seen repeatedly, ten times or more. V and J are TRBV10-3 and TRBJ1-6, with D perhaps matching TRBD1 (5 bases). Trimming removed 3 bases at V and 9 bases at J, with 15 bases between. Germline V gene data show CDR1 as ENHRY and CDR2 as SYGVKD. The CDR3 consists of 15 residues. The CDR3 region has the DNA TGTGCCATCAGTGATGGAGGGGCCCATGGTTCACCCCTCCACTTT. This gives the protein CAISDGGAHGSPLHF.

At least ten counts were recorded for this clonotype. This chain joins TRBV12-3 or TRBV12-4 and TRBJ2-4; D is ambiguous. The V end was cut by 6 bases, the J end by 6 bases, with 9 bases between. The CDR3 consists of 12 residues. CDR3 coding DNA: TGTGCCAGCAGGGGCGGAGCAAACATTCAGTACTTC. Protein: CASRGGANIQYF.

This clonotype was found many times. The rearrangement uses TRBV6-5 and TRBJ1-2, with TRBD1 as a possible D gene (5 bases). The CDR3 is made up of 15 amino acids. V lost 0 bases to trimming and J lost 5 bases, with 13 bases between them. From germline, CDR1 is MNHEY and CDR2 SVGAGI. The CDR3 bases are TGTGCCAGCAGTTACTCCATTACAGGCCCATATGGCTACACCTTC. It yields the protein CASSYSITGPYGYTF.

This clonotype showed up many times. The V call is TRBV3-1, the J call TRBJ2-5; no reliable D call. V lost 1 base, J lost 4 bases, and 4 bases lay in between. Germline V lookup: CDR1 LGHDT, CDR2 YNNKEL (reference sequence). The CDR3 is 12 residues long. CDR3 residues: CASSQVVETQYF. The CDR3 region has the DNA TGTGCCAGCAGCCAAGTGGTAGAGACCCAGTACTTC.